Detailed here is one T cell receptor (beta chain). The sample comes from a study of T cell responses to AZD1222 COVID-19 vaccine. Profiling relied on immunoSEQ multiplex PCR, and the TCRdb table lists in-frame clones only, not all of them. The sample lists more than 90,000 clones, approximately 84% occurring once. The V segment lost 3 bases and the J segment 8 bases; nucleotides outside the gene matches: 15. Germline V gene sequence: CDR1 SGHAT, CDR2 FQDESV (reference sequence). The CDR3 covers 16 residues. The source material was peripheral blood, sampled on day 0 of AZD1222 vaccination. The chain links TRBV11-1 to TRBJ1-2; 7 nucleotides align to TRBD1. The source is an adult in good health. The CDR3 sequence: CASSLDQTGRIGGYTF. The CDR3 DNA is TGTGCCAGCAGCTTGGACCAGACAGGGAGGATCGGAGGCTACACCTTC.